The entry that follows covers one T cell receptor beta chain sequence. As yet, its antigen is unknown. Assay: immunoSEQ multiplex PCR; the TCRdb copy retains only in-frame clones and omits some. The table includes 60,000 to 75,000 clones, around nine tenths detected once. No patient had autoimmune disease or received systemic immunosuppression. The data originate from a study of OX40 agonist ivuxolimab in advanced cancers. The wider study: Prior checkpoint blockade (anti-PD-1, anti-PD-L1 or anti-CTLA-4) was permitted; approximately 41% had it.

Germline CDR1 SGHVS, CDR2 FQNEAQ. This CDR3 comprises 14 residues. The V end was cut by 2 bases, the J end by 2 bases, with 9 bases between. Overall study findings and caveats: Among the lowest levels of clonal expansion were found in partial responders at 0.1-3.0 mg/kg. Among T cells, CD8+ cells averaged more expanded clones than CD4+ cells.

Material: CD4+ or CD8+ T cells sorted from blood, obtained in a trial of the OX40 agonist ivuxolimab. This TCR was sampled from an adult with an advanced solid tumor such as melanoma, head and neck, liver or kidney cancer. V usage is TRBV7-8 and J usage is TRBJ1-2; D might be TRBD1 (5 bases). CDR3: CASSLTGENYGYTF. The CDR3 DNA reads TGTGCCAGCAGCTTAACGGGGGAAAACTATGGCTACACCTTC.